The clone carrying this T cell receptor beta chain was picked up many times. Its cognate antigen is unknown. Template was genomic DNA; TCR beta CDR3 amplified in two multiplex PCR rounds. The first PCR round targeted every TRBV and TRBJ gene with specific primers. Universal primers were what the second PCR round used. One entry per CDR3 protein results from TCRdb running MiXCR on the multiplex PCR reads. The sample carries 30,000 to 40,000 distinct CDR3 sequences, around 24% recorded once. The sample originates from a study of prognosis after radiotherapy for stage I lung cancer. On the study more broadly: Among 7 or 8 patients the tumors were squamous cell carcinoma, and among some 12 they were adenocarcinoma. Overall study results and limits: Before stereotactic body radiation therapy the median unique TCR clone count was fewer than 11,000, and afterwards it fell to 6,861.

The CDR3 is made up of 14 amino acids. Looked up from germline, CDR1 is LNHDA and CDR2 is SQIVND (reference sequence). Unmatched junction bases numbered 6, after V lost 4 bases and J lost 6 bases. Patients were all node-negative on CT and PET/CT, lacking prior chemotherapy, radiotherapy or other malignancies. The chain combines TRBV19 with TRBJ1-5, with 7 nucleotides matching TRBD1. The input for sequencing was PBMCs, taken before or after stereotactic body radiation therapy (not recorded which). The sequence came from a donor aged 50 or older with non-small cell lung cancer. CDR3 loop: CASSSRGLGQPQHF. In DNA form, the CDR3 reads TGTGCCAGTAGTAGTAGGGGGCTCGGTCAGCCCCAGCATTTT.